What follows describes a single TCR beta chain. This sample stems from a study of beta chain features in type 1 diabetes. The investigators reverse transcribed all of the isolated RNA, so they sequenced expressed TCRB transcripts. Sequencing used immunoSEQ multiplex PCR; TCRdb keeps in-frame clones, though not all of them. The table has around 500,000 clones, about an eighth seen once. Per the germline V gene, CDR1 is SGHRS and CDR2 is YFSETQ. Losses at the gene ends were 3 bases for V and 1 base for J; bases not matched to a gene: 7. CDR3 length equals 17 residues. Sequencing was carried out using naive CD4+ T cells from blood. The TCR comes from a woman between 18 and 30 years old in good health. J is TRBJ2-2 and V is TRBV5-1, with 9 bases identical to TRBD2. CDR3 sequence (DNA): TGCGCCAGCAGCTGGGGTAGCGGGAGTTGGAACACCGGGGAGCTGTTTTTT. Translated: CASSWGSGSWNTGELFF.